At least ten counts were recorded for the clone carrying this TCR beta chain. Its antigen remains unknown. Using its own MiXCR run on the RT-PCR reads, TCRdb lists one record per CDR3 protein. The top ten hold 10% to 15% of the sample, which has about half a million distinct CDR3 sequences, less than 8% seen once. The sample comes from a study of response to subunit inactivated influenza vaccine. General observations from the study: The authors suggested that every seasonal influenza vaccination recruits few new T cells.

The sample was PBMCs from blood, taken around 25 months after vaccination. The TCR comes from a man aged 50 to 69 who received an inactivated influenza vaccine.

The CDR3: CAISETGTAYEQYF. In DNA, the CDR3 is TGTGCCATCAGTGAGACCGGGACAGCCTACGAGCAGTACTTC. This chain uses TRBV10-3 with TRBJ2-7; 7 bases are shared with TRBD1. Germline V lookup: CDR1 ENHRY, CDR2 SYGVKD. The junction had 3 bases not matched to a gene; V was cut back by 2 bases and J by 2 bases. This CDR3 is 14 amino acids long.